This T cell receptor (beta chain) is drawn from a study of CXCR3-negative and CXCR3-positive naive CD8 T cells. Within the CD8+ T cell compartment, naive cells were CD45RO-CCR7+CD27+CD95-. Libraries were UMI-labeled 5' RACE TRB cDNA. Reanalyzing the 5' RACE reads, TCRdb keeps one entry per CDR3 protein, without DNA. Here the sample table reports tens of thousands of distinct CDR3 sequences. The study, taken as a whole, reports: CXCR3-negative naive cells had less hydrophobic TRB CDR3s than did CXCR3-positive naive cells. After cryopreservation, expression of CXCR3 was partially reduced, and most assays were run with fresh PBMCs.

Germline CDR1 reads SGHKS; CDR2 reads YYEKEE (reference sequence). This CDR3 has 15 amino acids. With regard to this clonotype: Its antigen is unknown.

The receptor was isolated from a human donor in good health. Some clones in this sample may be carry-over from other donors' samples. Sequenced sample: naive CXCR3+ CD8+ T cells from blood. Subset: CD45RO-CCR7+CD27+CD95- naive CD8+ T cells expressing CXCR3 (TNR3+). This chain uses TRBV5-5 with TRBJ2-7; TCRdb gives TRBD1 as the D gene, but with no DNA this cannot be confirmed. The CDR3 sequence: CASSLGDATSYEQYF.